This T cell receptor beta chain was obtained from a study of T cells in women clearing cervical HPV infection. Background on the study: Controls were women whose single incident HPV16 infection cleared within 12 months without precancer or cancer.

Here immunoSEQ multiplex PCR was the method, and the copy in TCRdb shows in-frame clones only, minus some. The table counts about 15,000 clones; approximately 7.6% lies in the top ten. Comment on this clone: Its antigen is unknown. Sequencing ends 3 residues short of the CDR3 end; the germline J gene provides the rest.

Study findings and constraints: Controls had more TRBV6-7 (roughly 0.16%) than cases (roughly 0.11%).

Germline values: CDR1 DFQATT, CDR2 SNEGSKA (reference sequence). The junction had 10 bases not matched to a gene; V was cut back by 4 bases and J by 1 base. CDR3 length: 16 amino acids. Sequencing was carried out using blood buffy coat. The V gene is TRBV20-1, the J gene TRBJ1-1; 9 nucleotides match TRBD1. The receptor was derived from a woman between 18 and 70 years old with a cervical HPV16 infection that either progressed to CIN3+ or cleared (not recorded which). CDR3 bases read: TGCAGTGCTAAGATTTTACCGGGACAGGGGAACACTGAA. Its protein is CSAKILPGQGNTE. In full, the CDR3 reads CSAKILPGQGNTEAFF.